One TCR beta chain is described in this entry. Its target antigen remains unknown. Qualities for individual bases were not recorded, and no much larger clone is one base off. Reading from cysteine to phenylalanine, the CDR3 counts 14 amino acids. Only the CDR3 portion is preserved as DNA: 42 bases, with reading frame beginning at the first base. CDR1 is given as GTSNPN and CDR2 as SVGIG, both from the germline V gene (reference sequence). After removal of 3 bases from V and 2 bases from J, the junction retains 7 bases not matched to a gene. Library generation was performed with the immunoSEQ multiplex PCR assay. The multiplex PCR relied on a mix of 60 forward primers for TCR Vbeta segments and 13 reverse primers for TCR Jbeta segments. The CDR3 region of rearranged TCR beta genes was amplified from genomic DNA by a multiplex PCR assay. On the Illumina HiSeq System, the amplified TCR beta libraries were sequenced as 87-base-pair reads. As for how the authors treated the data: Across the roughly 700 repertoires, a later analysis counted 80 million or so unique TCR beta chains, around 11 million of which were shared by at least two donors. A nearest-neighbor algorithm error-corrected the raw reads and collapsed the reads into unique sequences, merging closely related sequences to remove PCR and sequencing errors. Alignment of CDR3 sequences to IMGT reference sequences was used to assign V, D and J gene segments. For a sequence to be retained, a match of at least six nucleotides was required to both a V gene segment and a J gene segment. A rearrangement was called productive if the CDR3 had no stop codons and remained in frame with V and J, and every other rearrangement was called non-productive. CDR3 was defined by IMGT convention, running from the second conserved V-encoded cysteine to the conserved J-encoded phenylalanine. The earlier analysis of 500 to 750 of the donors excluded any sequence lacking an unambiguous match to a single V gene segment. An earlier analysis of several hundred of the donors called V segments functional above 56.7% productive rearrangements and segregating when the between-donor standard deviation exceeded 5%. To diagnose cytomegalovirus status from the catalog of TCR beta chain sequences, a statistical classification framework was built. In a later analysis, TCR nucleotide sequences were compared against IMGT/GENE-DB human TR gene sequences so that V and J genes could be assigned. In a later analysis, CDR3 sequences and most-parsimonious VDJ recombination scenarios were assigned using the TCRdist pipeline. In a later analysis, each TCR beta chain was defined by its CDR3 amino acid sequence together with its V-gene family, and reads lacking a unique V-gene family were excluded. In a later analysis, a few hundred highly shared, low-generation-probability nucleotide sequences were removed to address suspected cross-contamination and a sequencing artifact. A later analysis calculated a clonal expansion index for each public chain from normalized within-repertoire ranks of inferred template counts. In a later analysis, generation probabilities were computed with a VDJ recombination model fitted to out-of-frame rearrangements, and the resulting probabilities were checked against IGoR. Hypergeometric tests were used in a later analysis to score TCR-TCR, TCR-HLA and TCR-CMV co-occurrence, with a repertoire-size bias correction applied to the TCR pairs. A later analysis estimated false discovery rates by permuting HLA or CMV assignments 20 times. In a later analysis, co-occurring TCRs were grouped using DBSCAN, and TCRdist sequence similarity was added for clustering within HLA-allele-positive subsets. For co-occurrence clustering, repertoires with fewer than 30,000 or more than 120,000 public chains were excluded, along with four or five repertoires with anomalous nucleotide sharing. TCRdb's version of the immuneACCESS table is confined to in-frame rearrangements and falls short of the full clone set. An unresolved V gene accounts for under half of the shortfall where checked; the remainder is of unknown origin. D and trimming were read from the DNA, whereas the V and J calls and clone size are those reported in that table. The sample contains 150,000 or so clones, roughly 68% of them found a single time. The ten largest clones represent 10% of the sample.

This sample stems from a study of cytomegalovirus exposure and HLA in healthy donors (dated by TCRdb to between 2016 and 2019). Regarding the complete study: An earlier analysis of around 600 of the donors reported 250 to 350 Gb of sequence data and some 120 million unique TCR beta sequences from 150 million to 200 million T cells. An early release that covered some 640 HLA-typed donors contained approximately 300 gigabases of sequencing data and about 84 million unique TCR sequences. Among the approximately 420 genotyped donors, about 85% belonged to the genetic ancestry cluster associated with self-reported Caucasian donors. The study was designed to test whether signatures of past pathogen exposure could be identified by cataloging public T cell receptors. The study profiled the T cell repertoires of 666 subjects by immunosequencing and related them to cytomegalovirus serostatus. Besides the first cohort of about 730 subjects, a separate validation cohort made up of 120 different subjects was used. To predict cytomegalovirus infection status, the study brought together high-throughput TCR immunosequencing, statistical association of individual TCRs with disease status, and machine learning. To study patterns of TCR occurrence, a later analysis re-analyzed previously published TCR beta repertoires from under 750 donors and added high-resolution HLA genotyping. Rather than drawing on any new phenotypic data, the later analysis identified candidate immune exposures from TCR beta sequences and the way those sequences occurred across donors. An earlier analysis of more than 450 of the donors used high-throughput TCR beta sequencing to judge whether each TCR beta V gene segment behaved as functional or pseudogenic. Donor age, sex, ethnicity and CMV serostatus were compiled together with the repertoire data. Genome-wide SNP genotypes for about 65% of the 666 donors were used in a later genetic analysis, which treated that subset as a discovery cohort. All discovery cohort repertoires had been generated on a single sequencing platform. HLA typing included class I and class II loci at four-digit resolution. Typing coverage varied by locus: roughly 629-640 donors for A, B, C, DRB1 and DQB1; more than 500 for DQA1; more than 600 for DPA1; roughly 450 for DPB1. Because of strong linkage in the cohort, a few DR-DQ haplotypes were treated as single units for association and clustering. Among around 400 genotyped donors of the cohort, an average of roughly 240,000 unique TCR beta nucleotide sequences were sequenced per donor, roughly 18% of them non-productive.

The cohort comprised some 730 healthy bone marrow donors. All cohort members were sampled while nominally healthy, although unrecorded immune exposures were likely present. The donor tested CMV seropositive and was one of the 289 seropositive cohort members. Every donor gave a peripheral blood sample, and the peripheral blood mononuclear cells from that sample were used for TCR beta sequencing. The Qiagen DNeasy Blood Extraction Kit was used to extract genomic DNA from the blood cell samples. Overall study results and their limits: Strong co-occurrence of HLA alleles, especially DR and DQ, made assigning TCR associations to individual alleles difficult. A later genetic analysis associated a missense DCLRE1C variant with V-gene and J-gene trimming of TCR beta chains, and an independent cohort replicated the association. HLA typing was unavailable for some donors at each locus, so association tests used only the typed subset. The cohort was sequenced for TCR beta chains only, and without alpha or paired-chain data the features that could be detected were limited. The authors suggested that the approach could potentially be extended to other disease states and immunological phenotypes. Some IMGT-functional V segments, including TRBV6-2 and TRBV6-3, could not be distinguished by the 87-base-pair reads and were therefore excluded. A total of fewer than 200 TCR beta chains were listed by the study as associated with cytomegalovirus. A later analysis found that most CMV-associated TCR beta chains appeared HLA-restricted, with HLA associations seemingly driven largely by CMV exposure. Cytomegalovirus status was reported to be diagnosed by the classifier with high specificity and sensitivity in both the original and validation cohorts. Linkage disequilibrium might explain the correlated functional status among segregating V segments, but an unknown experimental factor could not be excluded. Specific HLA alleles were associated with 15,000 to 20,000 TCR beta sequences at a false discovery rate of 0.05 in a later analysis. A further reported finding was that TCR beta sequences accurately predicted the HLA-A and HLA-B alleles for most subjects in the first cohort. In an earlier analysis of fewer than 700 of the donors, most TCR beta V segments appeared in productive rearrangements about 87% or about 30% of the time, broadly matching IMGT annotations. Presence/absence analyses assumed roughly uniform sequencing depth across donors, an assumption that may not hold. CMV serostatus was the only immune exposure information available for the cohort. A cluster of highly shared sequence variants was judged likely to represent a technical artifact of the sequencing pipeline. A few of the identified cytomegalovirus-associated TCR beta chains were confirmed in vitro to be specific for cytomegalovirus antigens. Because counts were too low, roughly 16 rarely observed V segments, including chromosome 9 orphons, were left out of the earlier analysis of some 600 of the donors. A later analysis reported that several top co-occurrence clusters appeared linked to parvovirus B19, influenza, CMV and Epstein-Barr virus. Compared with the 666-donor mean, donors in an Asian-associated ancestry cluster had fewer N-insertions in productive TCRs, according to a later genetic analysis. Compared with equally common non-associated chains, HLA-associated TCR beta chains in a later analysis were more clonally expanded and had lower generation probabilities. Most TCR sequences were seen in very few donors, while some public TCRs were found in many individuals. A later analysis found that TCR association rates varied across HLA loci, with DRB1 alleles showing the most associated TCRs and HLA-C alleles the fewest.

The rearranged chain carries TRBV30 and TRBJ2-7; 7 central bases correspond to TRBD2. The clonotype comes from a man aged 25 to 45 in good health and CMV-seropositive. Sequencing used PBMCs. Here is the DNA: TGTGCCTGGAGCATAATCGGGGGGACCTACGAGCAGTACTTC. This sequence encodes CAWSIIGGTYEQYF.